The 27 T cell receptor beta chains below all came from one sample that was sequenced in a study of vaccination effects on CD4 cells after COVID-19. Using immunoSEQ multiplex PCR, the repertoire was profiled, and TCRdb retains in-frame clones only, with some absent. This table has about 45,000 clones, roughly 74% appearing once. Following 10 days of culture, CD4+ T cells were isolated. For these receptors, no antigen is known. Sequences were derived from CD4+ T cells from PBMCs cultured without peptide, sampled before COVID-19 vaccination. These receptors were obtained from a human donor who had a prior SARS-CoV-2 infection.

The chain joins TRBV6-1 to TRBJ1-2; D unclear. Trimming pared 0 bases from V and 9 bases from J, leaving 5 bases between. The CDR3 is 11 amino acids. Germline CDR1 MNHNS, CDR2 SASEGT. CDR3 bases: TGTGCCAGCAGTGAAGCGGCCAGCTACACCTTC. Its translation: CASSEAASYTF.

V usage is TRBV4-2 and J usage is TRBJ1-2; D is unclear. The V gene's germline CDR1 is LGHNA and CDR2 YNFKEQ. V was cut by 2 bases and J by 4 bases, with 20 bases left in between. This CDR3 is 17 amino acids long. The CDR3 DNA sequence: TGTGCCAGCAGCCAATCGCCTCTCTCGTCTCGGGCCTATGGCTACACCTTC. Protein: CASSQSPLSSRAYGYTF.

V usage is TRBV2 and J usage is TRBJ1-1; D is perhaps TRBD1 (6 bases). Germline CDR1 SNHLY, CDR2 FYNNEI. V dropped 7 bases and J dropped 4 bases, with 16 bases sitting between them. This CDR3 comprises 14 residues. The CDR3 protein is CASTVQGVSTEAFF. CDR3 DNA sequence: TGTGCCAGCACTGTACAGGGCGTGAGCACTGAAGCTTTCTTT.

The chain combines TRBV5-1 with TRBJ2-4; possibly TRBD2 for D (5 bases). Germline CDR1 reads SGHRS; CDR2 reads YFSETQ. Trimming pared 0 bases from V and 15 bases from J, leaving 22 bases between. This CDR3 region has 15 residues. The CDR3 loop reads CASSLVTGYEGSRYF. In nucleotides, the CDR3 is TGCGCCAGCAGCTTGGTGACGGGGTATGAAGGCTCTCGGTACTTC.

The chain couples TRBV19 to TRBJ1-2, with a tentative D call TRBD1 (6 bases). The CDR3 sequence is 18 residues long. Deletions cut 2 bases from V and 5 bases from J, with 24 bases between. Per germline, CDR1 LNHDA and CDR2 SQIVND (reference sequence). In DNA, the CDR3 is TGTGCCAGTAGTATAACACAGGGTCAGCCTCTTTTAGGGTATGGCTACACCTTC. Residues: CASSITQGQPLLGYGYTF. Supplemented by reference TRBV19 and TRBJ1-2, the full variable domain reads DGGITQSPKYLFRKEGQNVTLSCEQNLNHDAMYWYRQDPGQGLRLIYYSQIVNDFQKGDIAEGYSVSREKKESFPLTVTSAQKNPTAFYLCASSITQGQPLLGYGYTFGSGTRLTVV.

The chain has TRBV3-1 (or the pseudogene TRBV3-2) and TRBJ2-3; D not certain. The CDR3 consists of 14 residues. Trimming cost V 0 bases and J 3 bases, with 7 bases left between them. CDR1 and CDR2 (germline): LGHDT, YNNKEL (reference sequence). CDR3 residues: CASSQEFGTDTQYF. Here the CDR3 DNA reads TGTGCCAGCAGCCAAGAATTTGGGACAGATACGCAGTATTTT.

There are a few counts of this clone. The V and J genes are TRBV2 and TRBJ2-1; 14 positions agree with TRBD2. The J segment lost 6 bases and the V segment lost 6 bases, leaving 7 bases of the junction unmatched. This CDR3 contains 16 residues. CDR1 is SNHLY and CDR2 is FYNNEI in the germline V gene. The CDR3 is CASSSQTSGGANEQFF. In nucleotides, the CDR3 is TGTGCCAGCAGCTCCCAGACTAGCGGGGGGGCCAATGAGCAGTTCTTC.

This clone was seen only a few times. The V gene is TRBV19, the J gene TRBJ2-2, with 8 bases lining up with TRBD1. V dropped 6 bases and J dropped 1; count of bases not matched to a gene: 16. The CDR3 totals 19 residues. Germline V gene lookup returns CDR1 LNHDA and CDR2 SQIVND (reference sequence). Written as DNA, the CDR3 is TGTGCCAGTAGCCCATCCGGACAGGGTGGGTTTGTGAACACCGGGGAGCTGTTTTTT. Translated, it gives CASSPSGQGGFVNTGELFF. The full variable domain, with the rest looked up from reference TRBV19 and TRBJ2-2, is DGGITQSPKYLFRKEGQNVTLSCEQNLNHDAMYWYRQDPGQGLRLIYYSQIVNDFQKGDIAEGYSVSREKKESFPLTVTSAQKNPTAFYLCASSPSGQGGFVNTGELFFGEGSRLTVL.

CDR3 residues: CASSLWGGHYGYTF. The CDR3 nucleotides read TGTGCCAGCAGCTTATGGGGCGGACACTATGGCTACACCTTC. The chain is built from TRBV7-2 and TRBJ1-2, with TRBD1 as a possible D gene (5 bases). Germline values: CDR1 SGHTA, CDR2 FQGNSA. V was clipped by 2 bases and J by 3 bases, with 10 bases between them. The CDR3 is 14 residues long. The variable domain in full, with the rest retrieved from reference TRBV7-2 and TRBJ1-2, is GAGVSQSPSNKVTEKGKDVELRCDPISGHTALYWYRQSLGQGLEFLIYFQGNSAPDKSGLPSDRFSAERTGGSVSTLTIQRTQQEDSAVYLCASSLWGGHYGYTFGSGTRLTVV.

The rearrangement links TRBV6-1 to TRBJ1-4; D perhaps matches TRBD1 (6 bases). Trimming shortened V by 1 base and J by 10 bases, and 7 bases separated the two germline ends. The CDR3 is 12 residues long. CDR1 is MNHNS and CDR2 is SASEGT in the germline V gene. The CDR3 sequence is CASSEVQGKLFF. The CDR3 nucleotides read TGTGCCAGCAGTGAAGTACAGGGAAAACTGTTTTTT.

There are a few counts of this clone. This chain connects TRBV7-9 to TRBJ2-7; no definite D call. The CDR3 has 15 amino acids. The germline gives CDR1 SEHNR, CDR2 FQNEAQ (reference sequence). V was shortened by 1 base and J by 6 bases, with 16 bases between the two germline ends. For the CDR3, the DNA is TGTGCCAGCAGCTTAGTTACGTTTGGGTCTGGCGAGCAGTACTTC. Protein: CASSLVTFGSGEQYF.

The chain employs TRBV19 and TRBJ1-2; D might be TRBD1 (5 bases). The V and J ends lost 5 bases and 4 bases respectively, with 14 bases between them. CDR3 size: 14 residues. The germline V gene encodes CDR1 LNHDA and CDR2 SQIVND (reference sequence). The CDR3 DNA follows: TGTGCCAGTAGTGTCTCAGGGTACCGCTATGGCTACACCTTC. Protein: CASSVSGYRYGYTF.

This clone came up a few times. The V call is TRBV7-2, the J call TRBJ1-1; D gene uncertain. The CDR3 totals 14 residues. Germline loops: CDR1 SGHTA, CDR2 FQGNSA. Trimming removed 5 bases at V and 8 bases at J, with 18 bases between. The CDR3 nucleotides are TGTGCCAGCAGCCCCAGAGGGATTTTCCACGAAGCTTTCTTT. This translates into CASSPRGIFHEAFF.

Regarding this clone: This sample also contains other DNA sequences that code for the same CDR3. The rearrangement joins TRBV7-2 to TRBJ1-5, with D perhaps TRBD1 (5 bases). The CDR3 is 13 residues long. Per germline, CDR1 SGHTA and CDR2 FQGNSA. V shed 2 bases and J shed 5 bases, with 7 bases lying between them. CDR3 coding DNA: TGTGCCAGCAGCTTAAGGGGCGATCAGCCCCAGCATTTT. The encoded protein is CASSLRGDQPQHF.

The chain couples TRBV2 to TRBJ2-5; D not certain. Germline values: CDR1 SNHLY, CDR2 FYNNEI. V shed 2 bases and J shed 4 bases, with 5 bases lying between them. This CDR3 spans 12 amino acids. The CDR3: CASSESGETQYF. DNA of the CDR3: TGTGCCAGCAGTGAATCCGGAGAGACCCAGTACTTC.

This chain connects TRBV5-1 to TRBJ2-5, with 8 positions matching TRBD1. Trimming removed 2 bases from V and 5 bases from J; junction bases left unmatched: 8. The CDR3 runs to 15 residues. Looked up from germline, CDR1 is SGHRS and CDR2 is YFSETQ. CDR3 amino acids: CASSFSQGVWETQYF. CDR3 nucleotide sequence: TGCGCCAGCAGCTTCTCACAGGGGGTTTGGGAGACCCAGTACTTC.

The V and J genes are TRBV6-2 or TRBV6-3 and TRBJ1-5; D possibly corresponds to TRBD1 (5 bases). The CDR3 is 14 amino acids. The germline CDR1 and CDR2 sequences are MNHEY and SVGEGT. Trimming removed 4 bases at V and 4 bases at J, with 11 bases between. CDR3 in amino acids: CASSWSRANQPQHF. CDR3 DNA sequence: TGTGCCAGCAGTTGGTCCAGGGCAAATCAGCCCCAGCATTTT.

The V call is TRBV5-5, the J call TRBJ1-2; tentatively, D is TRBD1 (6 bases). The ends were cut back, 6 bases at V and 4 bases at J, with 28 bases in the middle. The germline CDR1 and CDR2 sequences are SGHKS and YYEKEE (reference sequence). The CDR3 runs 18 residues. This CDR3 is CASNSGGGSSGGFYGYTF. As DNA, the CDR3 is TGTGCCAGCAACTCCGGGGGCGGGTCCTCGGGGGGTTTCTATGGCTACACCTTC. Complete variable domain (other parts from reference TRBV5-5 and TRBJ1-2): DAGVTQSPTHLIKTRGQQVTLRCSPISGHKSVSWYQQVLGQGPQFIFQYYEKEERGRGNFPDRFSARQFPNYSSELNVNALLLGDSALYLCASNSGGGSSGGFYGYTFGSGTRLTVV.

The chain has TRBV5-1 and TRBJ2-1; D unclear. V was clipped by 0 bases and J by 5 bases, with 9 bases between them. The CDR3 extends over 14 amino acids. Looked up from germline, CDR1 is SGHRS and CDR2 is YFSETQ. The CDR3 loop is CASSLDSPHNEQFF. The CDR3 bases are TGCGCCAGCAGCTTGGACAGCCCCCACAATGAGCAGTTCTTC.

The CDR3 reads CASSPGGGAPSYEQYF. DNA of the CDR3: TGCGCCAGCAGCCCGGGGGGCGGAGCCCCCTCCTACGAGCAGTACTTC. The rearrangement links TRBV5-1 to TRBJ2-7, with D tentatively TRBD2 (7 bases). This CDR3 spans 16 amino acids. Germline lookup yields CDR1 SGHRS and CDR2 YFSETQ. V lost 4 bases to trimming and J lost 0 bases, with 17 bases between them.

The gene calls are TRBV5-1 and TRBJ2-3; possibly TRBD2 for D (6 bases). V lost 6 bases, J lost 1 base, and 15 bases lay in between. Germline CDR1 is SGHRS and CDR2 is YFSETQ. The length of the CDR3 is 15 residues. The CDR3 here is CASKEFASGTDTQYF. For the CDR3, the DNA is TGCGCCAGCAAAGAGTTTGCTAGCGGCACAGATACGCAGTATTTT.

This clone was counted a few times. V usage is TRBV7-9 and J usage is TRBJ1-2, with 7 bases fitting TRBD1. CDR3 length: 13 residues. Trimming took 5 bases from V and 7 from J; bases not matched to a gene: 7. Per the germline V gene, CDR1 is SEHNR and CDR2 is FQNEAQ (reference sequence). CDR3 protein: CASSLETGLGYTF. Written as DNA, the CDR3 is TGTGCCAGCAGCCTCGAGACAGGGCTTGGCTACACCTTC.

The chain links TRBV5-1 to TRBJ2-3, with no clear D. The V end lost 0 bases, the J end lost 6 bases, and 5 bases lay between the germline ends. This CDR3 comprises 12 residues. Looked up from germline, CDR1 is SGHRS and CDR2 is YFSETQ. The CDR3 DNA follows: TGCGCCAGCAGCTTGGAAGGGGATACGCAGTATTTT. This codes for CASSLEGDTQYF. The variable domain in full, completed from reference TRBV5-1 and TRBJ2-3, reads KAGVTQTPRYLIKTRGQQVTLSCSPISGHRSVSWYQQTPGQGLQFLFEYFSETQRNKGNFPGRFSGRQFSNSRSEMNVSTLELGDSALYLCASSLEGDTQYFGPGTRLTVL.

This clone was detected only a few times. The chain employs TRBV6-5 and TRBJ2-7; TRBD2 matches 7 bases. Unmatched junction bases numbered 4, after V lost 0 bases and J lost 2 bases. CDR3 length equals 15 residues. CDR1 is MNHEY, CDR2 SVGAGI, per germline. In DNA form, the CDR3 reads TGTGCCAGCAGTTACTCTGCGGGGGAGACCTACGAGCAGTACTTC. Translation: CASSYSAGETYEQYF.

The rearrangement links TRBV4-3 to TRBJ2-1; maybe TRBD2 (6 bases). This CDR3 has 17 residues. Per germline, CDR1 LGHNA and CDR2 YSLEER. V was shortened by 2 bases and J by 8 bases, with 22 bases between the two germline ends. CDR3 in amino acids: CASSQSPWGEVPDEQFF. The DNA of the CDR3 is TGCGCCAGCAGCCAATCACCATGGGGGGAGGTACCGGATGAGCAGTTCTTC.

The rearrangement uses TRBV4-1 and TRBJ2-7; 13 positions match TRBD2. The CDR3 is 15 amino acids. Germline CDR1 MGHRA, CDR2 YSYEKL. J lost 12 bases, V lost 0 bases, and 8 bases had no gene match. In DNA form, the CDR3 reads TGCGCCAGCAGCCAAGACGGGGGACTAGCGGGGCAAGTGTACTTC. Translation: CASSQDGGLAGQVYF.

This rearrangement joins TRBV5-1 to TRBJ2-1; D may correspond to TRBD1 or TRBD2 (5 bases each). V lost 5 bases, J lost 0 bases, and 15 bases lay in between. Germline V lookup: CDR1 SGHRS, CDR2 YFSETQ. The CDR3 loop spans 16 amino acids. The CDR3 nucleotides are TGCGCCAGCAGACCCAACGCAGGGAGCTCCTACAATGAGCAGTTCTTC. It translates to CASRPNAGSSYNEQFF.